The clone carrying this T cell receptor beta chain was picked up a small number of times. This sample stems from a study of blood T cell repertoires in COVID-19. Overall study: Material from acute and convalescent COVID-19 was sourced from the United States, Italy and Spain. Nucleic acid was either cDNA or gDNA, and it came from T cells, B-cell-depleted T cells, or PBMCs.

Original handling: Estimates of nucleated cell counts were drawn from the amplification of reference gene primers. Repertoires were generated with immunoSEQ multiplex PCR, while TCRdb's copy carries only in-frame clones and drops some. D and trimming were read from the DNA, whereas the V and J calls and clone size are those reported in that table. Here the sample spans about 160,000 clones, roughly 72% being singletons. Input material: peripheral blood. This TCR derives from a woman older than 75 with acute or convalescent COVID-19.

The CDR3 region has the DNA TGTGCCAGCAGGGCGGGGCTTCGGGGCCACACTGAAGCTTTCTTT. Translation gives CASRAGLRGHTEAFF. This chain links TRBV5-5 with TRBJ1-1; possible D gene TRBD1, 5 bases. Germline V gene lookup returns CDR1 SGHKS and CDR2 YYEKEE (reference sequence). V was pared by 5 bases and J by 3 bases, with 17 bases between. The CDR3 spans 15 residues. Drawing the rest from reference TRBV5-5 and TRBJ1-1, the complete variable domain is DAGVTQSPTHLIKTRGQQVTLRCSPISGHKSVSWYQQVLGQGPQFIFQYYEKEERGRGNFPDRFSARQFPNYSSELNVNALLLGDSALYLCASRAGLRGHTEAFFGQGTRLTVV.